A selection of T cell receptor beta chains follows, all from one sample in a study of cytomegalovirus exposure and HLA in healthy donors. TCRdb's copy holds only in-frame clones and misses some; the assay was immunoSEQ multiplex PCR. The sample has fewer than 150,000 clones, around nine tenths seen once. The sequenced material came from PBMCs. The receptors stem from a man aged 25-45 years in good health and CMV-seronegative. The CDR3 runs from the conserved cysteine through the conserved F or W. D genes are given only for firm matches. Clone size, where shown, is once, few, many, or a class for clones that have expanded.

D	V	J	size	DNA	CDR3
-	TRBV6-1	TRBJ2-7	-	TGTGCCAGCAACGACAGGTGGTACGAGCAGTACTTC	CASNDRWYEQYF
TRBD1	TRBV4-1	TRBJ1-4	-	TGCGCCAGCAGCCAGAAACCAGGGGGCAATGAAAAACTGTTTTTT	CASSQKPGGNEKLFF
-	TRBV30	TRBJ1-4	-	TGTGCCTGGAGTGGGGGCAGGTATAATGAAAAACTGTTTTTT	CAWSGGRYNEKLFF
-	TRBV9	TRBJ1-1	-	TGTGCCAGCAGCGTAGGCCAACTAATGAACACTGAAGCTTTCTTT	CASSVGQLMNTEAFF
TRBD1	TRBV5-1	TRBJ2-7	-	TGCGCCAGCAGCTTGGACCCGACAGGGAGAAGCGAGCAGTACTTC	CASSLDPTGRSEQYF
TRBD2	TRBV28	TRBJ2-5	-	TGTGCCAGCAGTTGGGGACTAGCGGGAGGGGAAGAGACCCAGTACTTC	CASSWGLAGGEETQYF
TRBD1	TRBV29-1	TRBJ2-3	-	TGCAGCGTTCAAAACCTAGACAGGGTTTCCGCGGGGTATTTT	CSVQNLDRVSAGYF
TRBD2	TRBV2	TRBJ2-2	-	TGTGCCAGCAGTGAGGGACTAGCGGGAGGGCCCTCTAACACCGGGGAGCTGTTTTTT	CASSEGLAGGPSNTGELFF
TRBD2	TRBV9	TRBJ2-3	-	TGTGCCAGCAGCCCCCAGCGGGAGGTGAGAGATACGCAGTATTTT	CASSPQREVRDTQYF
-	TRBV7-9	TRBJ1-5	once	TGTGCCAGCAGCTTATGGCGGGGGGATGTGGAGCAGCCCCAGCATTTT	CASSLWRGDVEQPQHF
TRBD1	TRBV30	TRBJ2-5	few	TGTGCCTGGACTCCGGGACAGGCCGAGACCCAGTACTTC	CAWTPGQAETQYF
TRBD2	TRBV5-4	TRBJ2-2	-	TGTGCCAGCAGCTTGGGACTAGCGGGAGTCACCGGGGAGCTGTTTTTT	CASSLGLAGVTGELFF
TRBD2	TRBV10-3	TRBJ2-3	-	TGTGCCATCAGTGAGGCTACCGGGAGGGTTACGGGAGATACGCAGTATTTT	CAISEATGRVTGDTQYF
-	TRBV18	TRBJ2-1	-	TGTGCCAGCTCAGACAACAATGAGCAGTTCTTC	CASSDNNEQFF
-	TRBV7-9	TRBJ1-1	few	TGTGCCAGCAGCTTAGTCGAGGGTATCACTGAAGCTTTCTTT	CASSLVEGITEAFF
-	TRBV5-4	TRBJ2-2	-	TGTGCCAGCAGCTTGTCAGGGGTCGCGAACACCGGGGAGCTGTTTTTT	CASSLSGVANTGELFF
TRBD1	TRBV18	TRBJ1-2	-	TGTGCCAGCTCACCACCGACAGGGCATGGCTACACCTTC	CASSPPTGHGYTF
TRBD1	TRBV6-5	TRBJ1-2	-	TGTGCCAGCAGGACAGGGGTGTGGGGCTACACCTTC	CASRTGVWGYTF
-	TRBV30	TRBJ1-4	-	TGTGCCTGGCAGGGTTACCAAAATGAAAAACTGTTTTTT	CAWQGYQNEKLFF
TRBD2	TRBV4-3	TRBJ2-2	-	TGCGCCAGCAGCCAACGACTAGCGGGAATACTGAACACCGGGGAGCTGTTTTTT	CASSQRLAGILNTGELFF
-	TRBV30	TRBJ1-2	-	TGTGCCTGGAGTCCAGGGGCTACTAACTATGGCTACACCTTC	CAWSPGATNYGYTF
-	TRBV4-3	TRBJ2-7	-	TGCGCCAGCAGCCAAGATTGGGGCAACCCCTACGAGCAGTACTTC	CASSQDWGNPYEQYF
-	TRBV30	TRBJ2-7	-	TGTGCCTTAATGATACAGGGAAGGTCCTACGAGCAGTACTTC	CALMIQGRSYEQYF
-	TRBV5-1	TRBJ2-2	-	TGCGCCAGCAGCTTGGGCGGGGACGACTACGGGGAGCTGTTTTTT	CASSLGGDDYGELFF
-	TRBV12-5	TRBJ2-7	-	TGTGCTAGTGGTTTGGTACTAGGAGCAGAGGGTCGGTACGAGCAGTACTTC	CASGLVLGAEGRYEQYF
TRBD1	TRBV11-3	TRBJ2-2	-	TGTGCCAGCAGCCCCCGGGACAGTCGTACCGGGGAGCTGTTTTTT	CASSPRDSRTGELFF
-	TRBV5-1	TRBJ2-2	-	TGCGCCAGCAGCTTGGCCGGGATGACCGGGGAGCTGTTTTTT	CASSLAGMTGELFF
-	TRBV5-4	TRBJ1-1	-	TGTGCCAGCAGCTTAACGACAGCTTTGAACACTGAAGCTTTCTTT	CASSLTTALNTEAFF
-	TRBV6-6	TRBJ1-2	once	TGTGCCAGCAGTTACCTCGGAGGGGGCTACACCTTC	CASSYLGGGYTF
-	TRBV7-2	TRBJ1-5	-	TGTGCCAGCAGCTTAGATCCTAAACAGCCCCAGCATTTT	CASSLDPKQPQHF
TRBD1	TRBV29-1	TRBJ2-3	-	TGCAGCGCCCATACAGGGGTCAACACAGATACGCAGTATTTT	CSAHTGVNTDTQYF
TRBD1	TRBV7-2	TRBJ2-1	once	TGTGCCAGCAGCCGGACAGGGTTTACCGGCAATGAGCAGTTCTTC	CASSRTGFTGNEQFF
-	TRBV5-6	TRBJ1-2	-	TGTGCCAGCAGCCCCCCGGGCAGGGCCTATGGCTACACCTTC	CASSPPGRAYGYTF
TRBD1	TRBV5-6	TRBJ1-2	-	TGTGCCAGCAGCTCGCTCCGGGACAGGACCCCCTATGGCTACACCTTC	CASSSLRDRTPYGYTF
-	TRBV5-4	TRBJ2-5	-	TGTGCCAGCAGCAGGGGAGACGGGAGACAAGAGACCCAGTACTTC	CASSRGDGRQETQYF
-	TRBV9	TRBJ2-3	-	TGTGCCAGCAGCGTAGCCAAAGATACGCAGTATTTT	CASSVAKDTQYF
TRBD2	TRBV15	TRBJ2-1	-	TGTGCCACCAGCAGGAGGACAAAAATTCTAGCGGCGAGCTCCTACAATGAGCAGTTCTTC	CATSRRTKILAASSYNEQFF
-	TRBV7-9	TRBJ2-2	few	TGTGCCAGCAGCCAGCCGGCTGGTCGGGGAACAAACACCGGGGAGCTGTTTTTT	CASSQPAGRGTNTGELFF
-	TRBV29-1	TRBJ1-2	few	TGCAGCGCTTACAGAGATGGCTACACCTTC	CSAYRDGYTF
-	TRBV18	TRBJ1-4	-	TGTGCCAGCGCGGGGGAAAAACTGTTTTTT	CASAGEKLFF
TRBD2	TRBV10-3	TRBJ2-3	once	TGTGCCATCAGTGAATGGACTAGCGGAACATTGAGTAGCACAGATACGCAGTATTTT	CAISEWTSGTLSSTDTQYF